Presented here are 3 T cell receptor beta chains from one specimen sequenced in a study of monozygotic twins with inflammatory bowel disease. TCRdb reprocessed the 5' RACE reads and stores each CDR3 protein as one record, lacking DNA. This table holds fewer than 550,000 distinct CDR3 sequences. The sequencing sample was made of blood. All receptors derive from a human donor with ulcerative colitis or Crohn's disease, or a healthy co-twin of an affected twin (not recorded which).

The chain uses TRBV20-1 and TRBJ2-7. The CDR3 consists of 11 residues. The germline V gene encodes CDR1 DFQATT and CDR2 SNEGSKA (reference sequence). The CDR3 is CSASGDFEQYF.

The chain uses TRBV7-9 and TRBJ1-4; TCRdb's D gene call, TRBD1, goes unchecked for lack of DNA. The CDR3 is made up of 14 amino acids. CDR1 and CDR2 (germline): SEHNR, FQNEAQ (reference sequence). This chain's CDR3 is CASSLNLGTEKLFF.

CDR3 sequence reads: CASSLSGSNSGNTIYF. The chain is built from TRBV7-2 and TRBJ1-3. The CDR3 runs 16 residues. CDR1 SGHTA and CDR2 FQGNSA come from the germline V gene. Using reference TRBV7-2 and TRBJ1-3 for the parts outside the CDR3, the full variable domain is GAGVSQSPSNKVTEKGKDVELRCDPISGHTALYWYRQSLGQGLEFLIYFQGNSAPDKSGLPSDRFSAERTGGSVSTLTIQRTQQEDSAVYLCASSLSGSNSGNTIYFGEGSWLTVV.